The rows below give T cell receptor beta chains drawn from one sample of a study of blood T cells in healthy people across ages. TCRdb reprocessed the 5' RACE reads with MiXCR, giving one entry per CDR3 protein. The sample lists roughly 1,800,000 distinct CDR3 sequences; around half were seen once. The sequenced sample was blood. The receptors derive from a woman aged 40 to 55 in good health. CDR3s include the opening cysteine and the closing phenylalanine or tryptophan.

J | length | V | CDR3
TRBJ2-1 | 21 | TRBV11-2 | CASSDDPGTSGGPLRNNEQFF
TRBJ1-2 | 15 | TRBV20-1 | CSAPTGTVASYGYTF
TRBJ2-1 | 14 | TRBV4-1 | CASSSGTGANEQFF
TRBJ1-1 | 16 | TRBV7-9 | CASSPGQGALGTEAFF
TRBJ1-2 | 14 | TRBV20-1 | CSARNRLHADGYTF
TRBJ2-1 | 16 | TRBV6-5 | CASSYSLGGGGNEQFF
TRBJ2-3 | 16 | TRBV5-1 | CASSFRQGVIGDTQYF
TRBJ2-5 | 18 | TRBV5-1 | CASSLGEGLAGAGGEQYF
TRBJ2-3 | 14 | TRBV5-1 | CASSLLIGADTQYF
TRBJ2-5 | 15 | TRBV14 | CASSHPSGAQETQYF
TRBJ2-3 | 14 | TRBV2 | CASRTGAGTDTQYF
NA | 16 | TRBV28 | CASSSLQGAGYNEQYF
TRBJ2-5 | 15 | TRBV15 | CAPSRDGYNQETQYF
TRBJ1-2 | 12 | TRBV28 | CASSLLSNGYTF
TRBJ2-7 | 15 | TRBV20-1 | CSAKEGRGASYEQYF
TRBJ2-1 | 13 | TRBV20-1 | CSASSEGGNEQFF
TRBJ1-2 | 17 | TRBV28 | CASSLTGTGLANYGYTF
TRBJ2-5 | 17 | TRBV10-1 | CASSDSGLALDQETQYF
TRBJ1-1 | 11 | TRBV7-2 | CATPRGQEAFF
TRBJ2-3 | 15 | TRBV13 | CASSATGGRTDTQYF
TRBJ2-5 | 17 | TRBV20-1 | CSASPAGTGLRGNEQYF
TRBJ2-7 | 16 | TRBV20-1 | CSARDRSSDASYEQYF
TRBJ2-1 | 17 | TRBV7-2 | CASSLAPLVGGGNEQFF
TRBJ2-3 | 13 | TRBV29-1 | CSVVKRGTDTQYF
TRBJ2-6 | 18 | TRBV21-1 | CASSKAGDPQSRANVLTF
TRBJ2-1 | 15 | TRBV7-2 | CASSLLDRLYNEQFF
TRBJ1-2 | 13 | TRBV25-1 | CASAIGGLGGYTF
TRBJ1-4 | 16 | TRBV9 | CASSVGGTGRNEKLFF
TRBJ2-1 | 14 | TRBV10-3 | CAITTGGAYNEQFF
TRBJ2-1 | 15 | TRBV11-3 | CASSPGLRDYNEQFF
TRBJ2-5 | 14 | TRBV7-8 | CASTLDSLPETQYF
TRBJ2-7 | 15 | TRBV12-3/TRBV12-4 | CASSLGQGLVYEQYF
TRBJ2-3 | 17 | TRBV7-2 | CASSQRSPSGAGDTQYF
TRBJ1-5 | 18 | TRBV20-1 | CSARDLVGGSNLNQPQHF
TRBJ2-3 | 15 | TRBV20-1 | CSARVTPSGTDTQYF
TRBJ2-3 | 15 | TRBV7-2 | CASSFESLSTDTQYF
TRBJ1-2 | 15 | TRBV13 | CASSESTGNLGGYTF
TRBJ2-3 | 11 | TRBV28 | CASTTRGTQYF
TRBJ2-7 | 15 | TRBV4-1 | CASSQDLSPTYEQYF
TRBJ1-2 | 10 | TRBV7-9 | CASSPQGYTF
TRBJ1-2 | 13 | TRBV20-1 | CGMDFRVFYGYTF
TRBJ2-1 | 16 | TRBV12-3/TRBV12-4 | CASPTVLAGGLNEQFF
TRBJ2-7 | 14 | TRBV4-2 | CASSQADSSYEQYF
TRBJ1-2 | 14 | TRBV7-2 | CASGPATSSYGYTF
TRBJ2-1 | 13 | TRBV4-3 | CASSQAVFNEQFF